The rows below give T cell receptor beta chains drawn from one sample of a study of blood T cell repertoires in COVID-19. The table came from immunoSEQ multiplex PCR; TCRdb's copy has only in-frame clones and leaves some out. The table has roughly 41,000 clones, around 86% seen once; the top ten hold around 45%. Sequencing used peripheral blood. These receptors originate from a woman aged 80 or over with acute or convalescent COVID-19. CDR3s include the opening cysteine and the closing phenylalanine or tryptophan. Fields, in order: CDR3 length, J gene, V gene, clone size, D gene, CDR3 DNA, CDR3 protein. The D gene is left open where the match is weak. Not every row has a clone size; where given, it reads once, few, many or a size class.

len: 13; j_gene: TRBJ1-2; v_gene: TRBV5-5; abundance: -; d_gene: TRBD1; CDR3nt: TGTGCCAGCCAAGACAGGGTTGACTATGGCTACACCTTC; CDR3aa: CASQDRVDYGYTF
len: 13; j_gene: TRBJ1-2; v_gene: TRBV12-3/TRBV12-4; abundance: few; d_gene: TRBD1; CDR3nt: TGTGCCAGCAGTTCCCGACAGGGTAATGGCTACACCTTC; CDR3aa: CASSSRQGNGYTF
len: 16; j_gene: TRBJ1-1; v_gene: TRBV4-1; abundance: -; d_gene: -; CDR3nt: TGCGCCAGCAGCCAAGATGGCAGTCTCTTGAACACTGAAGCTTTCTTT; CDR3aa: CASSQDGSLLNTEAFF
len: 15; j_gene: TRBJ2-6; v_gene: TRBV3-1/TRBV3-2; abundance: -; d_gene: -; CDR3nt: TGTGCCAGCAGCCAAGTTCCTTCTGGGGCCAACGTCCTGACTTTC; CDR3aa: CASSQVPSGANVLTF
len: 14; j_gene: TRBJ1-2; v_gene: TRBV18; abundance: -; d_gene: -; CDR3nt: TGTGCCAGCTCGGCAAGTTTGGAGGGCTATGGCTACACCTTC; CDR3aa: CASSASLEGYGYTF
len: 15; j_gene: TRBJ2-7; v_gene: TRBV3-1/TRBV3-2; abundance: few; d_gene: TRBD1; CDR3nt: TGTGCCAGCAGCCTGCCGGGACAGGGGAGAAACGAGCAGTACTTC; CDR3aa: CASSLPGQGRNEQYF
len: 17; j_gene: TRBJ2-2; v_gene: TRBV3-1/TRBV3-2; abundance: -; d_gene: TRBD1; CDR3nt: TGTGCCAGCAGCCAAAGGTGGTCGGGACAGGGCACCGGGGAGCTGTTTTTT; CDR3aa: CASSQRWSGQGTGELFF
len: 13; j_gene: TRBJ2-1; v_gene: TRBV7-2; abundance: -; d_gene: -; CDR3nt: TGTGCCAGCAGCCCCCAGGGCGGTAATGAGCAGTTCTTC; CDR3aa: CASSPQGGNEQFF
len: 18; j_gene: TRBJ2-6; v_gene: TRBV4-3; abundance: -; d_gene: -; CDR3nt: TGCGCCAGCAGCCCGCTAGCACAGGGCTACTCTGGGGCCAACGTCCTGACTTTC; CDR3aa: CASSPLAQGYSGANVLTF
len: 15; j_gene: TRBJ1-5; v_gene: TRBV28; abundance: once; d_gene: TRBD1; CDR3nt: TGTGCCAGCACCTCAGGGGGCGACGGCAATCAGCCCCAGCATTTT; CDR3aa: CASTSGGDGNQPQHF
len: 14; j_gene: TRBJ2-5; v_gene: TRBV19; abundance: few; d_gene: TRBD1; CDR3nt: TGTGCCAGTAGTATCCAGGGGGCTAGAGAGACCCAGTACTTC; CDR3aa: CASSIQGARETQYF
len: 15; j_gene: TRBJ1-1; v_gene: TRBV18; abundance: -; d_gene: TRBD1; CDR3nt: TGTGCCAGCTCATTCTCGACAGGGGAGAACACTGAAGCTTTCTTT; CDR3aa: CASSFSTGENTEAFF
len: 14; j_gene: TRBJ2-1; v_gene: TRBV11-3; abundance: -; d_gene: -; CDR3nt: TGTGCCAGCAGCCCGGCAGGGGTCTTCAATGAGCAGTTCTTC; CDR3aa: CASSPAGVFNEQFF
len: 11; j_gene: TRBJ1-2; v_gene: TRBV10-3; abundance: -; d_gene: -; CDR3nt: TGTGCCTCTGGGGGCGGCTATGGCTACACCTTC; CDR3aa: CASGGGYGYTF
len: 12; j_gene: TRBJ2-7; v_gene: TRBV5-6; abundance: -; d_gene: -; CDR3nt: TGTGCCCCCGAGGAGGCCACGGACGAGCAGTACTTC; CDR3aa: CAPEEATDEQYF
len: 13; j_gene: TRBJ2-1; v_gene: TRBV7-9; abundance: -; d_gene: -; CDR3nt: TGTGCCAGCAGCTTAGCGTCCGGGGATGAGCAGTTCTTC; CDR3aa: CASSLASGDEQFF
len: 15; j_gene: TRBJ2-5; v_gene: TRBV19; abundance: -; d_gene: -; CDR3nt: TGTGCCAGTAGGGGGGCTGGGACCGTTTTTGAGACCCAGTACTTC; CDR3aa: CASRGAGTVFETQYF